The 8 T cell receptor beta chains below all came from one sample that was sequenced in a study of OX40 agonist ivuxolimab in advanced cancers. This table comes from immunoSEQ multiplex PCR, and its TCRdb copy is limited to in-frame clones, with some not included. The data contain tens of thousands of clones, about 88% of them seen just once; the ten biggest clones take up about 18%. The specimen was CD4+ or CD8+ T cells sorted from blood, collected in a trial of the OX40 agonist ivuxolimab. The receptors were sampled from an adult with an advanced solid tumor such as melanoma, head and neck, liver or kidney cancer.

The rearrangement joins TRBV20-1 to TRBJ2-7; D is ambiguous. V lost 0 bases and J 4 bases, leaving 4 bases between the germline ends. CDR1 and CDR2 (germline): DFQATT, SNEGSKA (reference sequence). CDR3 length: 11 amino acids. The CDR3 DNA follows: TGCAGTGCTAGAGATAGTTACGAGCAGTACTTC. This sequence encodes CSARDSYEQYF.

The chain recombines TRBV6-1 with TRBJ2-1; TRBD2 agrees at 9 bases. With V trimmed by 7 bases and J by 0 bases, 4 bases remained unmatched. The germline V gene has CDR1 MNHNS and CDR2 SASEGT. The CDR3 is made up of 15 amino acids. The CDR3 nucleotides are TGTGCCAGCACCCCGACTAGCGGCTCCTACAATGAGCAGTTCTTC. It translates to CASTPTSGSYNEQFF.

The J gene is TRBJ2-5, the V gene TRBV28; 8 bases agree with TRBD2. Germline V gene data show CDR1 as MDHEN and CDR2 as SYDVKM. Germline trimming cut 4 bases from V and 5 bases from J; bases unmatched to any gene: 18. CDR3 length equals 18 residues. The CDR3 spells CASSYKAGGGVRRETQYF. In DNA form, the CDR3 reads TGTGCCAGCAGTTATAAGGCGGGGGGTGGGGTTAGGCGGGAGACCCAGTACTTC.

The genes are TRBV27 and TRBJ2-7, with D unclear. CDR1 and CDR2 from the germline V gene are MNHEY and SMNVEV (reference sequence). This CDR3 is 13 amino acids long. Trimming removed 1 base from V and 5 bases from J, with 9 bases in between. The CDR3 protein is CASSLWVDNEQYF. As DNA, the CDR3 is TGTGCCAGCAGTTTATGGGTCGATAACGAGCAGTACTTC.

This clone came up once. The rearrangement links TRBV25-1 to TRBJ1-1; D remains unclear. In germline, CDR1 is MGHDK, CDR2 SYGVNS. The ends were cut back, 3 bases at V and 5 bases at J, with 4 bases in the middle. This CDR3 contains 11 residues. CDR3 sequence reads: CASSDGTEAFF. CDR3 bases: TGTGCCAGCAGTGATGGGACTGAAGCTTTCTTT.

V is TRBV11-2 and J is TRBJ2-7; D may be TRBD1 or TRBD2 (5 bases each). This CDR3 has 13 amino acids. Looked up from germline, CDR1 is SGHAT and CDR2 is FQNNGV. Trimming left V 5 bases short and J 5 bases short, with 13 bases between. DNA for the CDR3: TGTGCCAGCAGCGTGCCCGGGACCCACGAGCAGTACTTC. It specifies CASSVPGTHEQYF.

V gene TRBV7-6 combines with J gene TRBJ2-1; D is unresolved. The CDR3 has 11 residues. Germline CDR1 reads SGHVS; CDR2 reads FNYEAQ. V dropped 5 bases and J dropped 8 bases, with 7 bases sitting between them. The CDR3 protein is CASSRSHEQFF. The CDR3 nucleotides read TGTGCCAGCAGCCGATCGCATGAGCAGTTCTTC.

The CDR3: CASSYQTGETYEQYF. In nucleotides, the CDR3 is TGTGCCAGCAGTTACCAGACAGGGGAAACCTACGAGCAGTACTTC. This chain links TRBV6-5 with TRBJ2-7, with 8 bases fitting TRBD1. After removal of 2 bases from V and 2 bases from J, the junction contained 5 bases not matched to a gene. The CDR3 contains 15 residues. Germline V gene sequence: CDR1 MNHEY, CDR2 SVGAGI.